The TCR beta chain under discussion was sequenced for a study of T cells in localized non-small cell lung cancer. This table comes from immunoSEQ multiplex PCR, and its TCRdb copy is limited to in-frame clones, with some not included. The table has approximately 34,000 clones, roughly 93% seen once. The CDR3 extends over 15 amino acids. The V segment lost 4 bases and the J segment 5 bases; nucleotides outside the gene matches: 10. From germline, CDR1 is SGHRS and CDR2 YFSETQ. Points from the study as a whole: Longer overall survival was seen with higher T cell density measured in blood. Sequencing was restricted to one tumor region; therefore, heterogeneity remains possible.

Comments on this clone: Its antigen is unidentified.

This receptor was obtained from a female donor of 60 years or more with stage I lung adenocarcinoma. Source: peripheral blood, taken before any cancer treatment. The V and J genes are TRBV5-1 and TRBJ1-1; TRBD1 agrees at 8 bases. CDR3: CASSLFPTGETEAFF. The CDR3 nucleotides are TGCGCCAGCAGCCTATTTCCGACAGGGGAGACTGAAGCTTTCTTT. Full variable domain (rest looked up from reference TRBV5-1 and TRBJ1-1): KAGVTQTPRYLIKTRGQQVTLSCSPISGHRSVSWYQQTPGQGLQFLFEYFSETQRNKGNFPGRFSGRQFSNSRSEMNVSTLELGDSALYLCASSLFPTGETEAFFGQGTRLTVV.